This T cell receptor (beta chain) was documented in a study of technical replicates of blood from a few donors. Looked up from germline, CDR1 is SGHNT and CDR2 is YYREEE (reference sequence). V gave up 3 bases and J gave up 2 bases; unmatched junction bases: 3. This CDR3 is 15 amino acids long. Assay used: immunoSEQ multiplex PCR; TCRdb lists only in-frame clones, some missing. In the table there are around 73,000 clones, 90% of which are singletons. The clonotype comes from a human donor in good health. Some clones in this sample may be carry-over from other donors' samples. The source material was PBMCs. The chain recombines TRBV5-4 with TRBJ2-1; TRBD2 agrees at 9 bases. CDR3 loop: CASSSTSGPYNEQFF. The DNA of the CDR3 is TGTGCCAGCAGCTCGACTAGCGGCCCCTACAATGAGCAGTTCTTC. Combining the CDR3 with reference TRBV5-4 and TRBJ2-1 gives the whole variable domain ETGVTQSPTHLIKTRGQQVTLRCSSQSGHNTVSWYQQALGQGPQFIFQYYREEENGRGNFPPRFSGLQFPNYSSELNVNALELDDSALYLCASSSTSGPYNEQFFGPGTRLTVL.